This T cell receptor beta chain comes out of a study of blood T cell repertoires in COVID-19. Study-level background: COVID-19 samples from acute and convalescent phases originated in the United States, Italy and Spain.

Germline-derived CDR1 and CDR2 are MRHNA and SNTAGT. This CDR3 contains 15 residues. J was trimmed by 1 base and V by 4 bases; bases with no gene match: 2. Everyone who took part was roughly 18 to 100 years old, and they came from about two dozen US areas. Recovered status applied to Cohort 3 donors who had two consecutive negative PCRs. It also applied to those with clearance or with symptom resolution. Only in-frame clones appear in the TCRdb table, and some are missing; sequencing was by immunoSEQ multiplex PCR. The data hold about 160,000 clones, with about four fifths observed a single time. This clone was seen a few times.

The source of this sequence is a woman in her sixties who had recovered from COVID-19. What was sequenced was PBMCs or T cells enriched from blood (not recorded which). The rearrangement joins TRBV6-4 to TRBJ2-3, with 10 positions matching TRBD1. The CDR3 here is CASSGGTGGTDTQYF. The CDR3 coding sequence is TGTGCCAGCAGTGGCGGGACAGGGGGCACAGATACGCAGTATTTT.